This TCR beta chain was sequenced in a study of T cells in Graves' hyperthyroidism and ophthalmopathy. Study-level results: In the blood, most expanded thyroid clonotypes above 0.001 appeared as well.

Germline values: CDR1 SGHTA, CDR2 FQGTGA. V was cut by 4 bases and J by 1 base, with 11 bases left in between. The CDR3 sequence is 15 residues long. This clonotype has ten or more counts. Its target is not known. It was RNA transcripts that yielded the amplified TCR beta CDR3 regions. The study used the HTBI primer set for a first-round RT-PCR of the TCR CDR3. TCRdb fed the multiplex PCR reads into MiXCR, producing one record per CDR3 protein. This sample has 350,000 or so distinct CDR3 sequences; around 18% occur once, and the top ten carry about a sixth. This sample holds PBMCs from 8.5 to 10 ml fresh peripheral blood.

The TCR comes from a woman aged 40 to 50 with Graves' ophthalmopathy. The chain has TRBV7-3 and TRBJ1-5, with a weak D call TRBD1 (5 bases). Sequencing input: blood. CDR3 sequence reads: CASSYYDRSNQPQHF. CDR3 sequence (DNA): TGTGCCAGCAGCTATTACGACAGAAGCAATCAGCCCCAGCATTTT.